This TCR beta chain appears in the sequencing data of a study of tumor and adjacent non-tumor tissue in lung cancer. Whole-study context: Histology: eleven to twelve adenocarcinoma, a couple of squamous cell carcinoma, 1 small cell lung cancer. Regarding the study as a whole: Compared with tumor, normal lung showed significantly lower TCR diversity.

The library came from three nested PCR rounds adapted from ARM-PCR protocols. TCRdb independently ran MiXCR on the multiplex PCR reads; one entry per CDR3 protein. The table has about 67,000 distinct CDR3 sequences, roughly 77% seen once. Trimming stripped 6 bases from V and 0 bases from J, with 15 bases between. The CDR3 covers 16 residues. Looked up from germline, CDR1 is MNHEY and CDR2 is SVGAGI. By share of the sample, this clonotype is medium-sized (0.01 to 0.1%). Its antigen remains unidentified. RNA was extracted from bulk tissue without any cell sorting. Distant lung tissue was collected more than 3 cm away from the tumor edge.

V usage is TRBV6-5 and J usage is TRBJ1-5; D ambiguous. The specimen sequenced was distant non-tumor lung tissue. The clonotype originates from a man in his sixties with non-small cell lung cancer. This chain's CDR3 is CASRRGIGSSNQPQHF. The CDR3 region has the DNA TGTGCCAGCAGGCGGGGAATCGGGTCTAGCAATCAGCCCCAGCATTTT.